What follows are 15 T cell receptor beta chains derived from one specimen sequenced in a study of beta chain features in type 1 diabetes. Their antigens are not known. The study's findings and limits: TCRB CDR3 length was moderately but significantly reduced in all four CD4+ subsets of Type 1 diabetes patients.

Sequenced material consisted of expressed TCRB transcripts (all of the isolated RNA was reverse transcribed). The data were produced by immunoSEQ multiplex PCR, yet TCRdb's version contains in-frame clones alone and is incomplete. Of approximately 250,000 clones in the sample, 24% were seen once. Source material: naive CD4+ T cells from blood. The receptors here all came from a woman aged 25 to 39 with type 1 diabetes.

This clone was detected a few times. The chain links TRBV9 to TRBJ2-1, with 11 bases aligning to TRBD2. The CDR3 spans 14 residues. V shed 3 bases, J shed 15 bases, and the junction held 11 bases outside the gene matches. Per the germline V gene, CDR1 is SGDLS and CDR2 is YYNGEE. CDR3 loop: CASSEDLSGRALFF. In nucleotides, the CDR3 is TGTGCCAGCAGCGAGGACCTTAGCGGGAGGGCCCTGTTCTTC. The complete variable domain, with remaining parts taken from reference TRBV9 and TRBJ2-1, reads DSGVTQTPKHLITATGQRVTLRCSPRSGDLSVYWYQQSLDQGLQFLIQYYNGEERAKGNILERFSAQQFPDLHSELNLSSLELGDSALYFCASSEDLSGRALFFGPGTRLTVL.

There are a few counts of this clone. The chain links TRBV23-1 to TRBJ2-1; 8 bases are a match to TRBD2. TRBV23-1 counts as an open reading frame of uncertain function. J was trimmed by 6 bases and V by 5 bases; bases with no gene match: 12. The CDR3 length is 16 residues. The CDR3 DNA reads as TGCGCCAGCAGTGGAGCGGGAGCCAGAGCGAGCAATGAGCAGTTCTTC. It yields the protein CASSGAGARASNEQFF.

This clone was observed a few times. The chain is built from TRBV30 and TRBJ2-1; 14 nucleotides line up with TRBD2. The CDR3 has 16 amino acids. The germline V gene has CDR1 GTSNPN and CDR2 SVGIG (reference sequence). The V and J ends lost 0 bases and 9 bases, in that order; junction bases with no gene match: 7. The CDR3 DNA follows: TGTGCCTGGAGTGTACCAGGGACTAGCGGGAGTGGTGAGCAGTTCTTC. Its protein is CAWSVPGTSGSGEQFF.

The CDR3 here is CASSVAGTSPEQFF. The CDR3 nucleotides read TGTGCCAGCAGCGTGGCCGGGACTAGTCCGGAGCAGTTCTTC. This chain uses TRBV9 with TRBJ2-1; 8 nucleotides align to TRBD2. Germline assignment: CDR1 SGDLS and CDR2 YYNGEE. The junction had 8 bases not matched to a gene; V was cut back by 2 bases and J by 10 bases. The CDR3 is 14 residues long.

This clone has just a few counts. The chain carries TRBV5-1 and TRBJ2-5; unclear D gene. Germline V gene lookup returns CDR1 SGHRS and CDR2 YFSETQ. The length of the CDR3 is 12 residues. Trimming cost V 4 bases and J 2 bases, with 6 bases left between them. Here the CDR3 DNA reads TGCGCCAGCAGCCCGACACAAGAGACCCAGTACTTC. Encoded protein: CASSPTQETQYF.

This clone has only a few counts. Distinct nucleotide sequences in the sample also encode this CDR3. The rearrangement links TRBV19 to TRBJ1-5, with 7 bases that match TRBD1. Unmatched junction bases numbered 3, after V lost 5 bases and J lost 2 bases. CDR1 LNHDA and CDR2 SQIVND come from the germline V gene (reference sequence). The CDR3 spans 14 residues. The CDR3 region has the DNA TGTGCCAGTAGTCCCACAGGGGGCAATCAGCCCCAGCATTTT. Translation: CASSPTGGNQPQHF.

This chain uses TRBV11-2 with TRBJ2-5; tentative D call: TRBD2 (6 bases). With 4 bases removed from V and 7 bases from J, the gap between germline ends came to 13 bases. The CDR3 is made up of 13 amino acids. Germline V gene lookup returns CDR1 SGHAT and CDR2 FQNNGV. DNA of the CDR3: TGTGCCAGCAGCTCCCTGGGCGGGACGACCCAGTACTTC. It yields the protein CASSSLGGTTQYF.

The chain links TRBV6-5 to TRBJ2-5, with a tentative D call TRBD2 (5 bases). The germline V gene encodes CDR1 MNHEY and CDR2 SVGAGI. This CDR3 is built from 11 residues. Deletions cut 8 bases from V and 6 bases from J, with 10 bases between. CDR3 DNA sequence: TGTGCCAGCCGGACTCTACAGACCCAGTACTTC. It is translated as CASRTLQTQYF.

This clone was found a few times. J is TRBJ2-1 and V is TRBV29-1, with 8 bases aligning to TRBD1. The CDR3 is made up of 14 amino acids. V shed 2 bases and J 4 bases; nucleotides not matched to a gene: 4. The V gene's germline CDR1 is SQVTM and CDR2 ANQGSEA. The CDR3 sequence is CSVERDRLYNEQFF. The CDR3 region has the DNA TGCAGCGTTGAACGGGACAGGCTATACAATGAGCAGTTCTTC.

This clone was counted only a few times. The rearrangement joins TRBV5-6 to TRBJ1-1; D unclear. Deletions cut 3 bases from V and 9 bases from J, with 9 bases between. Germline V gene lookup returns CDR1 SGHDT and CDR2 YYEEEE. This CDR3 has 11 residues. Here the CDR3 reads CASSSQEKAFF. The DNA of the CDR3 is TGTGCCAGCAGCTCCCAGGAAAAAGCTTTCTTT.

CDR3 loop: CASLAGPSYNEQFF. In nucleotides, the CDR3 is TGTGCCAGCCTGGCGGGGCCCTCCTACAATGAGCAGTTCTTC. The chain uses TRBV11-3 and TRBJ2-1; possible D gene TRBD2, 6 bases. Trimming took 8 bases from V and 0 from J, leaving 11 bases between them. CDR1 and CDR2 from the germline V gene are SGHNT and YENEEA. The CDR3 totals 14 residues.

This clone has only a few counts. The CDR3 DNA sequence: TGTGCCAGCAGCGTTAACAGGGATCAGGACACTGAAGCTTTCTTT. It translates to CASSVNRDQDTEAFF. The V and J genes are TRBV7-3 and TRBJ1-1; D perhaps matches TRBD1 (6 bases). V lost 5 bases, J lost 3 bases, and 16 bases lay in between. This CDR3 has 15 residues. In germline, CDR1 is SGHTA, CDR2 FQGTGA.

The chain links TRBV14 to TRBJ2-7; D unclear. Trimming pared 6 bases from V and 2 bases from J, leaving 5 bases between. In germline, CDR1 is SGHDN, CDR2 FVKESK. This CDR3 is built from 11 residues. The chain's CDR3 is CASSRTYEQYF. CDR3 DNA sequence: TGTGCCAGCAGTCGTACCTACGAGCAGTACTTC.

The CDR3 region is CAWSLSLTGNQPQHF. The CDR3 DNA reads TGTGCCTGGAGTCTAAGCCTGACAGGGAATCAGCCCCAGCATTTT. This rearrangement joins TRBV30 to TRBJ1-5; 7 bases are a match to TRBD1. V lost 2 bases to trimming and J lost 4 bases; unmatched junction nucleotides: 8. Per the germline V gene, CDR1 is GTSNPN and CDR2 is SVGIG (reference sequence). This CDR3 is 15 amino acids long.

The chain's CDR3 is CASSVEAGPYEQYF. In DNA form, the CDR3 reads TGTGCCAGCAGCGTAGAGGCGGGACCCTACGAGCAGTACTTC. The chain is built from TRBV9 and TRBJ2-7, with TRBD2 as a possible D gene (6 bases). This CDR3 contains 14 residues. Trimming pared 0 bases from V and 2 bases from J, leaving 9 bases between. Germline values: CDR1 SGDLS, CDR2 YYNGEE. Full variable domain (rest looked up from reference TRBV9 and TRBJ2-7): DSGVTQTPKHLITATGQRVTLRCSPRSGDLSVYWYQQSLDQGLQFLIQYYNGEERAKGNILERFSAQQFPDLHSELNLSSLELGDSALYFCASSVEAGPYEQYFGPGTRLTVT.